The rows below give T cell receptor beta chains drawn from one sample of a study of shared T cell receptors in the human thymus. Clones were read by immunoSEQ multiplex PCR, and TCRdb kept only the in-frame ones, dropping some. The repertoire includes roughly 700,000 clones, approximately 87% of them detected once, and around 0.0099% sits in the top ten. These sequences were also reported in another study, on human thymus T cells.

What was sequenced was thymocytes. The receptors originated from a boy under two years old with a congenital heart defect. The CDR3 runs from the conserved cysteine through the conserved F or W. D genes are given only for firm matches. Rows give clone size only sometimes, using once, few, many, or a class for an expanded clone.

TRBJ2-3,TRBV11-3,-,TRBD2,TGTGCCAGCAGCTTCCTGAGCGGGAGACGAACAGATACGCAGTATTTT,CASSFLSGRRTDTQYF
TRBJ2-1,TRBV11-3,-,-,TGTGCCAGCAGCTTAGATTGGGAGAACAATGAGCAGTTCTTC,CASSLDWENNEQFF
TRBJ2-1,TRBV7-8,few,TRBD2,TGTGCCAGCAGCTTAGAGAGCGGGAGAACAATCAATGAGCAGTTCTTC,CASSLESGRTINEQFF
TRBJ2-7,TRBV5-1,-,-,TGCGCCAGCAGCTTGGGAAGCGCTCGGGATTACTACGAGCAGTACTTC,CASSLGSARDYYEQYF
TRBJ2-7,TRBV29-1,-,-,TGCAGCGTGGACAGCGGCTCACTCTACTACGAGCAGTACTTC,CSVDSGSLYYEQYF
TRBJ2-1,TRBV5-6,-,TRBD2,TGTGCCGGCAGCTACGGGACTAGCGGACCTTACAATGAGCAGTTCTTC,CAGSYGTSGPYNEQFF
TRBJ2-6,TRBV5-1,-,-,TGCGCCAGCAGCTTGGGAGGTCTCGAAGTCTCTGGGGCCAACGTCCTGACTTTC,CASSLGGLEVSGANVLTF
TRBJ2-1,TRBV4-1,-,TRBD2,TGCGCCAGCAGCCAAGGTCAGCCAGGACTAGCCACCTACAATGAGCAGTTCTTC,CASSQGQPGLATYNEQFF
TRBJ2-3,TRBV9,-,TRBD1,TGTGCCAGCAGCGCCGGCTGGACAGGGGAATTAACAGATACGCAGTATTTT,CASSAGWTGELTDTQYF
TRBJ1-5,TRBV6-1,-,TRBD1,TGTGCCAGCAGTGAGCGGGACAGGGGGAATTATAGCAATCAGCCCCAGCATTTT,CASSERDRGNYSNQPQHF
TRBJ2-7,TRBV10-2,-,-,TGCGCCAGCAGTGCCTCCGGGGGTTCCTACGAGCAGTACTTC,CASSASGGSYEQYF
TRBJ1-5,TRBV27,-,-,TGTGCCAGCAGTAAGATACAGGGAAATCAGCCCCAGCATTTT,CASSKIQGNQPQHF
TRBJ2-7,TRBV28,-,-,TGTGCCAGCAGTTTACACCGGGACATGAGCTACGAGCAGTACTTC,CASSLHRDMSYEQYF
TRBJ1-4,TRBV30,-,-,TGTGCCTGGAGTGCCCGCCGGGTGGGTGGAAATAATGAAAAACTGTTTTTT,CAWSARRVGGNNEKLFF